The 31 T cell receptor beta chains listed next were all sequenced from one sample in a study of T cell changes during pregnancy in multiple sclerosis. The protocol was immunoSEQ multiplex PCR, while the TCRdb copy is restricted to in-frame clones and leaves out a portion. The table records 30,000 to 40,000 clones, roughly 90% of them present only once. Specimen: CD4+ T cells from peripheral blood mononuclear cells, collected in the second trimester of pregnancy. Receptors originate from a female donor with multiple sclerosis, enrolled in a pregnancy study.

The chain links TRBV18 to TRBJ2-7; 11 bases line up with TRBD2. The CDR3 totals 15 residues. V dropped 1 base and J dropped 4; count of bases not matched to a gene: 3. Germline V gives CDR1 KGHSH, CDR2 LQKENI. The CDR3 spells CASSPRTSGRYEQYF. For the CDR3, the DNA is TGTGCCAGCTCACCACGAACTAGCGGGAGATACGAGCAGTACTTC. Drawing the rest from reference TRBV18 and TRBJ2-7, the complete variable domain is NAGVMQNPRHLVRRRGQEARLRCSPMKGHSHVYWYRQLPEEGLKFMVYLQKENIIDESGMPKERFSAEFPKEGPSILRIQQVVRGDSAAYFCASSPRTSGRYEQYFGPGTRLTVT.

V usage is TRBV28 and J usage is TRBJ2-3, with 11 bases matching TRBD2. Germline V gives CDR1 MDHEN, CDR2 SYDVKM. J gave up 2 bases and V 5 bases, and 6 bases lay outside the gene matches. This CDR3 is built from 16 residues. CDR3 nucleotides: TGTGCCAGCAGTGAATCGGGACTAGCGGTCACAGATACGCAGTATTTT. It specifies CASSESGLAVTDTQYF. The complete variable domain, with remaining parts taken from reference TRBV28 and TRBJ2-3, reads DVKVTQSSRYLVKRTGEKVFLECVQDMDHENMFWYRQDPGLGLRLIYFSYDVKMKEKGDIPEGYSVSREKKERFSLILESASTNQTSMYLCASSESGLAVTDTQYFGPGTRLTVL.

The chain uses TRBV6-1 and TRBJ1-2; 10 nucleotides align to TRBD1. This CDR3 contains 16 residues. Germline assignment: CDR1 MNHNS and CDR2 SASEGT. Trimming cost V 2 bases and J 4 bases; bases outside gene matches: 7. As DNA, the CDR3 is TGTGCCAGCAGTGAATCGCCGGGACAGGGGTCCTATGGCTACACCTTC. This codes for CASSESPGQGSYGYTF.

This chain uses TRBV5-6 with TRBJ2-3; weak D call: TRBD2 (5 bases). Trimming left V 5 bases short and J 0 bases short, with 10 bases between. The CDR3 length is 14 residues. Germline V gene data show CDR1 as SGHDT and CDR2 as YYEEEE. The CDR3 spells CASRPRVSTDTQYF. CDR3 bases: TGTGCCAGCAGGCCGAGGGTAAGCACAGATACGCAGTATTTT.

This chain connects TRBV29-1 to TRBJ2-1; a weak D match, TRBD2 (6 bases). The CDR3 sequence is 13 residues long. V gave up 7 bases and J gave up 6 bases, with 16 bases separating them. The germline CDR1 and CDR2 sequences are SQVTM and ANQGSEA. The CDR3 DNA follows: TGCAGCGATGCGGGGCTCTCGGGCAATGAGCAGTTCTTC. The encoded protein is CSDAGLSGNEQFF.

The V call is TRBV2, the J call TRBJ2-3, with TRBD2 as a possible D gene (6 bases). The CDR3 spans 15 residues. Trimming removed 3 bases at V and 0 bases at J, with 10 bases between. Germline V lookup: CDR1 SNHLY, CDR2 FYNNEI. This CDR3 is CASSDLGGSTDTQYF. The DNA of the CDR3 is TGTGCCAGCAGTGATCTCGGGGGTAGCACAGATACGCAGTATTTT. Full variable domain (remainder filled in from reference TRBV2 and TRBJ2-3): EPEVTQTPSHQVTQMGQEVILRCVPISNHLYFYWYRQILGQKVEFLVSFYNNEISEKSEIFDDQFSVERPDGSNFTLKIRSTKLEDSAMYFCASSDLGGSTDTQYFGPGTRLTVL.

The CDR3 DNA reads TGTGCCAGCAGCTCGAGAACACAGGGGGAACACGAGCAGTACTTC. Protein: CASSSRTQGEHEQYF. V and J are TRBV11-2 and TRBJ2-7, with 8 bases that match TRBD1. V shed 4 bases, J shed 5 bases, and the junction held 10 bases outside the gene matches. This CDR3 has 15 residues. Germline CDR1 is SGHAT and CDR2 is FQNNGV.

This chain joins TRBV4-3 and TRBJ2-2; 10 nucleotides line up with TRBD2. The germline gives CDR1 LGHNA, CDR2 YSLEER. The CDR3 is 20 residues long. The junction had 17 bases not matched to a gene; V was cut back by 4 bases and J by 3 bases. Written as DNA, the CDR3 is TGCGCCAGCAGCCGGACTTACTCAGGGCTAGCGGGAGTTGACACCGGGGAGCTGTTTTTT. This codes for CASSRTYSGLAGVDTGELFF.

V gene TRBV14 combines with J gene TRBJ2-1, with D perhaps matching TRBD1 (5 bases). The CDR3 runs 16 residues. V was pared by 1 base and J by 9 bases, with 19 bases between. The germline CDR1 and CDR2 sequences are SGHDN and FVKESK. CDR3 nucleotides: TGTGCCAGCAGCCAAGGCGGATCAGGGAAGAATGGTGAGCAGTTCTTC. It is translated as CASSQGGSGKNGEQFF.

The chain uses TRBV25-1 and TRBJ2-1; perhaps TRBD1 as D (6 bases). The CDR3 has 15 amino acids. CDR1 is MGHDK and CDR2 is SYGVNS in the germline V gene. Trimming took 4 bases from V and 4 from J, leaving 14 bases between them. CDR3 coding DNA: TGTGCCAGCAGTGTGTCAAGGCAGGGGTACAATGAGCAGTTCTTC. It yields the protein CASSVSRQGYNEQFF.

The CDR3 DNA reads TGTGCCACCAGCAGAGGGACAGGGAGCAATCAGCCCCAGCATTTT. Its translation is CATSRGTGSNQPQHF. The chain is built from TRBV15 and TRBJ1-5; 8 nucleotides line up with TRBD1. Germline V gives CDR1 LNHNV, CDR2 YYDKDF (reference sequence). There are 15 residues in the CDR3. V gave up 1 base and J gave up 1 base; unmatched junction bases: 0.

This rearrangement joins TRBV14 to TRBJ2-2; D is unclear. Per the germline V gene, CDR1 is SGHDN and CDR2 is FVKESK. The CDR3 is 14 amino acids. Trimming shortened V by 1 base and J by 7 bases, and 10 bases separated the two germline ends. CDR3 region: CASSQVRVHGELFF. The CDR3 DNA reads TGTGCCAGCAGCCAAGTTAGAGTTCACGGGGAGCTGTTTTTT.

This clone was found once. CDR3 residues: CASSAAGITNEKLFF. Written as DNA, the CDR3 is TGTGCCAGCAGTGCCGCGGGGATCACTAATGAAAAACTGTTTTTT. The chain joins TRBV6-5 to TRBJ1-4; D is unclear. The CDR3 is 15 amino acids. Germline CDR1 is MNHEY and CDR2 is SVGAGI. V was cut by 5 bases and J by 2 bases, with 12 bases left in between.

The chain links TRBV21-1 to TRBJ2-7; the table's D call TRBD2 went unverified against the DNA. TRBV21-1 is classified as a pseudogene. The CDR3 has 19 residues. The CDR3 sequence: CASSTRPRGTSGGYYEQYF. CDR3 DNA: TGTGCCAGCAGCACCAGGCCGAGAGGGACTAGCGGGGGATACTACGAGCAGTACTTC.

The chain carries TRBV6-5 and TRBJ1-1; tentative D call: TRBD1 (6 bases). This CDR3 has 15 amino acids. Germline V gives CDR1 MNHEY, CDR2 SVGAGI. Trimming left V 8 bases short and J 10 bases short, with 26 bases between. CDR3 sequence: CASHRGGRGVGGAFF. As DNA, the CDR3 is TGTGCCAGCCACCGAGGGGGAAGAGGGGTTGGGGGAGCTTTCTTT.

This chain joins TRBV7-3 and TRBJ2-5; D may be TRBD1 (6 bases). The CDR3 totals 13 residues. Germline CDR1 reads SGHTA; CDR2 reads FQGTGA. Trimming left V 5 bases short and J 0 bases short, with 7 bases between. In nucleotides, the CDR3 is TGTGCCAGCAGCCGACAGGACCAAGAGACCCAGTACTTC. Translation gives CASSRQDQETQYF.

This sequence joins TRBV7-8 and TRBJ2-3, with TRBD2 as a possible D gene (5 bases). The CDR3 is made up of 15 amino acids. In germline, CDR1 is SGHVS, CDR2 FQNEAQ. V was pared by 5 bases and J by 5 bases, with 17 bases between. CDR3 amino acids: CASSPVASHKDTQYF. The CDR3 nucleotides read TGTGCCAGCAGCCCAGTAGCTAGCCACAAAGATACGCAGTATTTT.

This rearrangement joins TRBV5-1 to TRBJ2-1, with D hard to call. Germline V gene sequence: CDR1 SGHRS, CDR2 YFSETQ. This CDR3 has 15 residues. Deletions cut 4 bases from V and 4 bases from J, with 15 bases between. The CDR3 loop is CASSGSQSQYNEQFF. CDR3 coding DNA: TGCGCCAGCAGCGGCTCACAGAGCCAATACAATGAGCAGTTCTTC.

This chain joins TRBV28 and TRBJ2-6; TRBD1 matches 8 bases. CDR1 and CDR2 from the germline V gene are MDHEN and SYDVKM. V was clipped by 4 bases and J by 0 bases; unmatched bases: 8. The CDR3 length is 18 residues. The CDR3 region is CASSSTGGTYSGANVLTF. CDR3 coding DNA: TGTGCCAGCAGTTCCACAGGGGGGACCTACTCTGGGGCCAACGTCCTGACTTTC.

This clone was counted a few times. CDR3 in DNA: TGTGCCAGCAGCCAAGATAGCAACGGGAATGAGCAGTTCTTC. Translating gives CASSQDSNGNEQFF. The chain links TRBV4-2 to TRBJ2-1; D gene uncertain. The CDR3 is 14 residues long. The germline V gene encodes CDR1 LGHNA and CDR2 YNFKEQ. The V end lost 0 bases, the J end lost 7 bases, and 10 bases lay between the germline ends.

The genes are TRBV7-9 and TRBJ1-1, with a possible D match to TRBD1 (6 bases). The CDR3 covers 15 residues. Germline V gene data show CDR1 as SEHNR and CDR2 as FQNEAQ (reference sequence). V gave up 5 bases and J gave up 10 bases, with 23 bases separating them. The CDR3 region is CASSNSDGQLARAFF. The CDR3 bases are TGTGCCAGCAGCAACTCGGACGGACAGCTGGCCAGAGCTTTCTTT.

The chain is built from TRBV11-3 and TRBJ2-7; 8 bases line up with TRBD1. The CDR3 loop spans 17 amino acids. Germline V gene data show CDR1 as SGHNT and CDR2 as YENEEA. V gave up 1 base and J gave up 2 bases; unmatched junction bases: 10. The CDR3 protein is CASSLVSAARGPYEQYF. DNA of the CDR3: TGTGCCAGCAGCTTAGTGTCAGCGGCCAGGGGGCCCTACGAGCAGTACTTC.

The chain links TRBV7-9 to TRBJ1-1; 8 bases are shared with TRBD1. Looked up from germline, CDR1 is SEHNR and CDR2 is FQNEAQ (reference sequence). CDR3 length: 17 amino acids. Unmatched junction bases numbered 12, after V lost 4 bases and J lost 2 bases. The CDR3 sequence: CASSWLRGQGGNTEAFF. In DNA, the CDR3 is TGTGCCAGCAGCTGGCTACGTGGACAGGGCGGCAACACTGAAGCTTTCTTT.

V and J are TRBV6-6 and TRBJ1-2; possible D gene TRBD1, 6 bases. From germline, CDR1 is MNHNY and CDR2 SVGAGI (reference sequence). V dropped 5 bases and J dropped 8 bases, with 15 bases sitting between them. This CDR3 contains 13 residues. This CDR3 reads CASSPQGGWGYTF. The CDR3 DNA follows: TGTGCCAGCAGTCCCCAAGGGGGTTGGGGCTACACCTTC.

V usage is TRBV15 and J usage is TRBJ2-1, with D perhaps TRBD2 (6 bases). The CDR3 has 17 amino acids. V was trimmed by 2 bases and J by 4 bases, leaving 18 bases between them. In germline, CDR1 is LNHNV, CDR2 YYDKDF (reference sequence). For the CDR3, the DNA is TGTGCCACCAGCAGACCAAGGACTAATCGGGATTACAATGAGCAGTTCTTC. The encoded protein is CATSRPRTNRDYNEQFF.

V is TRBV28 and J is TRBJ1-1; TRBD1 aligns across 9 bases. V lost 5 bases and J lost 4; bases outside the gene matches: 11. Germline-derived CDR1 and CDR2 are MDHEN and SYDVKM. This CDR3 spans 16 amino acids. The CDR3 region is CASSPRDRAWGTEAFF. CDR3 nucleotide sequence: TGTGCCAGCAGTCCCCGGGACAGGGCCTGGGGCACTGAAGCTTTCTTT.

The rearrangement links TRBV6-1 to TRBJ2-7, with 9 positions matching TRBD1. CDR1 MNHNS and CDR2 SASEGT come from the germline V gene. With 0 bases clipped from V and 5 bases from J, the junction kept 5 bases outside the gene matches. CDR3 length: 15 amino acids. The CDR3 bases are TGTGCCAGCAGTGAAGCCGGGACAGGGTCCCACGAGCAGTACTTC. Its translation: CASSEAGTGSHEQYF.

V usage is TRBV7-3 and J usage is TRBJ1-1; 9 bases match TRBD1. The ends lost 4 bases at V and 3 bases at J; junction bases unmatched: 3. Germline V gene lookup returns CDR1 SGHTA and CDR2 FQGTGA. The CDR3 runs 14 residues. The chain's CDR3 is CASSSGQGHTEAFF. DNA of the CDR3: TGTGCCAGCAGCTCCGGACAGGGGCACACTGAAGCTTTCTTT.

The V gene is TRBV4-2, the J gene TRBJ2-1; TRBD2 aligns across 14 bases. The CDR3 runs to 16 residues. CDR1 LGHNA and CDR2 YNFKEQ come from the germline V gene. The ends lost 1 base at V and 10 bases at J; junction bases unmatched: 6. CDR3 nucleotide sequence: TGTGCCAGCAGCCAAGGACTAGCGGGAGGGCCAGAAGAGCAGTTCTTC. It translates to CASSQGLAGGPEEQFF.

The J gene is TRBJ2-3, the V gene TRBV9; D perhaps matches TRBD2 (6 bases). Trimming removed 0 bases from V and 3 bases from J, with 11 bases in between. Germline V gene sequence: CDR1 SGDLS, CDR2 YYNGEE. The CDR3 extends over 15 amino acids. The CDR3, as DNA: TGTGCCAGCAGCGTAGTACCAGGGAGGACAGATACGCAGTATTTT. The encoded protein is CASSVVPGRTDTQYF.

The rearrangement links TRBV5-1 to TRBJ2-5, with D uncertain. Trimming took 3 bases from V and 4 from J, leaving 7 bases between them. The germline V gene encodes CDR1 SGHRS and CDR2 YFSETQ. The CDR3 extends over 12 amino acids. The CDR3 loop is CASSSSLETQYF. Here the CDR3 DNA reads TGCGCCAGCAGCTCCTCCTTAGAGACCCAGTACTTC.